The 32 T cell receptor beta chains given below trace back to one sample, sequenced in a study of blood T cell repertoires in COVID-19 (dated by TCRdb to between 2020 and 2021). Library method: the immunoSEQ multiplex PCR assay. In TCRdb, the immuneACCESS table is reduced to in-frame sequences with V and J assigned. These tables do not hold every clone; where another copy was compared, an unresolved V gene accounts for under half, and the others remain unexplained. This sample is represented by 410,000 or so clones; 70% to 90% of them were singletons. 1.5% to 1.8% of the sample lies in the top ten. The sample consisted of peripheral blood. The receptors were sampled from a middle-aged woman with COVID-19, enrolled during active disease.

V and J are TRBV5-1 and TRBJ2-1, with 13 bases identical to TRBD2. J was trimmed by 9 bases and V by 3 bases; bases with no gene match: 6. Germline V gene sequence: CDR1 SGHRS, CDR2 YFSETQ. CDR3 length: 15 amino acids. CDR3: CASSYGLAGAVEQFF. CDR3 in DNA: TGCGCCAGCAGCTACGGACTAGCGGGGGCGGTTGAGCAGTTCTTC.

This chain links TRBV5-6 with TRBJ1-5; 8 positions match TRBD1. The germline gives CDR1 SGHDT, CDR2 YYEEEE. J was trimmed by 4 bases and V by 1 base; bases with no gene match: 4. The CDR3 sequence is 15 residues long. The CDR3 spells CASSLSHRGNQPQHF. In DNA, the CDR3 is TGTGCCAGCAGCTTGTCTCACAGGGGGAATCAGCCCCAGCATTTT.

The V gene is TRBV6-6, the J gene TRBJ2-1; maybe TRBD2 (6 bases). CDR1 and CDR2 (germline): MNHNY, SVGAGI (reference sequence). This CDR3 region has 17 residues. The ends were cut back, 5 bases at V and 2 bases at J, with 19 bases in the middle. The CDR3 DNA sequence: TGTGCCAGCAGTCTACGGAGACTAGGGACGGCCTACAATGAGCAGTTCTTC. It encodes CASSLRRLGTAYNEQFF.

This chain uses TRBV5-4 with TRBJ2-5; D might be TRBD2 (6 bases). V was clipped by 0 bases and J by 0 bases, with 21 bases between them. The CDR3 is 19 amino acids. Germline V lookup: CDR1 SGHNT, CDR2 YYREEE (reference sequence). The CDR3 loop is CASSLDLRPGLINQETQYF. CDR3 coding DNA: TGTGCCAGCAGCTTGGATCTGCGACCGGGACTGATTAACCAAGAGACCCAGTACTTC.

The rearrangement joins TRBV21-1 to TRBJ2-3; TRBD1 is the table's D call and was not checked against the DNA. TRBV21-1 is marked as a pseudogene. The CDR3 has 18 residues. The CDR3 DNA follows: TGTGCCAGCAGCTCAAAGATCACTGCGACAGGGGGAGCAGATACGCAGTATTTT. Amino acids: CASSSKITATGGADTQYF.

The V call is TRBV4-2, the J call TRBJ1-4, with 7 bases lining up with TRBD1. The CDR3 spans 16 residues. CDR1 and CDR2 from the germline V gene are LGHNA and YNFKEQ. J was trimmed by 5 bases and V by 1 base; bases with no gene match: 7. CDR3 loop: CASSQGLAQGNEKLFF. The CDR3 DNA sequence: TGTGCCAGCAGCCAAGGGTTGGCACAGGGGAATGAAAAACTGTTTTTT.

The V gene is TRBV5-4, the J gene TRBJ2-2; the D gene is possibly TRBD2 (6 bases). From germline, CDR1 is SGHNT and CDR2 YYREEE (reference sequence). CDR3 size: 17 residues. Deletions cut 3 bases from V and 2 bases from J, with 17 bases between. The CDR3 is CASSWALGLTNTGELFF. CDR3 nucleotide sequence: TGTGCCAGCAGCTGGGCCCTGGGACTGACAAACACCGGGGAGCTGTTTTTT.

The chain has TRBV6-6 and TRBJ1-2, with D maybe TRBD1 (5 bases). The CDR3 is 16 residues long. V was shortened by 0 bases and J by 8 bases, with 19 bases between the two germline ends. Germline CDR1 is MNHNY and CDR2 is SVGAGI (reference sequence). CDR3: CASSYSMSGQGGGYTF. The DNA for the CDR3 is TGTGCCAGCAGTTACTCGATGAGTGGGCAGGGTGGCGGCTACACCTTC.

This chain joins TRBV10-1 and TRBJ1-5, with D perhaps TRBD1 (5 bases). The CDR3 is 12 residues long. Germline values: CDR1 WNHNN, CDR2 SYGVQD (reference sequence). Trimming pared 6 bases from V and 6 bases from J, leaving 9 bases between. The CDR3 sequence: CASRRQSQPQHF. The CDR3 nucleotides are TGCGCCAGCAGAAGACAGTCTCAGCCCCAGCATTTT.

The chain joins TRBV7-8 to TRBJ1-4, with a possible D match to TRBD1 (5 bases). The germline V gene has CDR1 SGHVS and CDR2 FQNEAQ. V dropped 0 bases and J dropped 8 bases, with 19 bases sitting between them. The CDR3 runs 17 residues. CDR3 protein: CASSLAPIRPQGEKLFF. As DNA, the CDR3 is TGTGCCAGCAGCTTAGCCCCGATTCGCCCGCAGGGAGAAAAACTGTTTTTT.

This chain joins TRBV6-2 or TRBV6-3 and TRBJ1-6; D is undetermined. The length of the CDR3 is 13 residues. Per the germline V gene, CDR1 is MNHEY and CDR2 is SVGEGT. The V end lost 2 bases, the J end lost 8 bases, and 7 bases lay between the germline ends. The CDR3 loop reads CASSYRGDSPLHF. Written as DNA, the CDR3 is TGTGCCAGCAGTTACCGCGGGGATTCACCCCTCCACTTT.

This sequence joins TRBV4-3 and TRBJ2-7, with 7 bases fitting TRBD1. The CDR3 contains 14 residues. The V gene's germline CDR1 is LGHNA and CDR2 YSLEER. V dropped 1 base and J dropped 3; count of bases not matched to a gene: 3. The chain's CDR3 is CASSQGDRDYEQYF. The CDR3 coding sequence is TGCGCCAGCAGCCAAGGAGACAGGGACTACGAGCAGTACTTC.

The chain recombines TRBV19 with TRBJ2-7; TRBD2 matches 10 bases. Germline V gene lookup returns CDR1 LNHDA and CDR2 SQIVND (reference sequence). This CDR3 has 15 residues. V lost 6 bases and J lost 1; bases outside the gene matches: 6. The CDR3 nucleotides read TGTGCCAGTAGCCGACCTAGCGGGAGTTCCTACGAGCAGTACTTC. Protein: CASSRPSGSSYEQYF.

The chain is built from TRBV2 and TRBJ1-4; 7 positions agree with TRBD1. The CDR3 is 14 amino acids. Germline V gene data show CDR1 as SNHLY and CDR2 as FYNNEI. Unmatched junction bases numbered 4, after V lost 8 bases and J lost 1 base. CDR3 residues: CASRWDRTNEKLFF. As DNA, the CDR3 is TGTGCCAGCCGATGGGACAGAACTAATGAAAAACTGTTTTTT.

This rearrangement joins TRBV3-1 (or the pseudogene TRBV3-2) to TRBJ2-2, with D maybe TRBD1 (6 bases). The CDR3 is made up of 16 amino acids. Trimming took off 3 bases at V and 2 bases at J, with 13 bases between the two ends. Germline lookup yields CDR1 LGHDT and CDR2 YNNKEL (reference sequence). DNA of the CDR3: TGTGCCAGCAGCCAGAAGACAGGCTACAACACCGGGGAGCTGTTTTTT. Residues: CASSQKTGYNTGELFF.

The J gene is TRBJ1-1, the V gene TRBV29-1; 9 bases agree with TRBD1. There are 13 residues in the CDR3. V lost 7 bases and J lost 5; bases outside the gene matches: 8. CDR1 and CDR2 from the germline V gene are SQVTM and ANQGSEA. The CDR3 DNA sequence: TGCAGCGCTGACCGGACAGGGGAAACTGAAGCTTTCTTT. This encodes CSADRTGETEAFF.

J is TRBJ1-2 and V is TRBV6-5, with D unresolved. The V end lost 6 bases, the J end lost 7 bases, and 15 bases lay between the germline ends. Germline loops: CDR1 MNHEY, CDR2 SVGAGI. The CDR3 loop spans 13 amino acids. CDR3 DNA sequence: TGTGCCAGCAGCCTCGGGCGCCGGGGTGGCTACACCTTC. This sequence encodes CASSLGRRGGYTF.

The chain couples TRBV7-9 to TRBJ2-1, with TRBD2 identical over 10 bases. CDR1 is SEHNR, CDR2 FQNEAQ, per germline (reference sequence). With 2 bases clipped from V and 10 bases from J, the junction kept 11 bases outside the gene matches. The length of the CDR3 is 16 residues. Here the CDR3 reads CASSLKGLAPQGEQFF. Written as DNA, the CDR3 is TGTGCCAGCAGCTTAAAGGGACTAGCGCCCCAGGGGGAGCAGTTCTTC.

This chain joins TRBV12-3 or TRBV12-4 and TRBJ1-1; no clear D gene. CDR3 length: 13 amino acids. V gave up 5 bases and J gave up 0 bases, with 7 bases separating them. CDR3 region: CASSQLMNTEAFF. In DNA form, the CDR3 reads TGTGCCAGCAGTCAGTTGATGAACACTGAAGCTTTCTTT.

The V gene is TRBV5-3, the J gene TRBJ1-1; the match to TRBD1 covers 7 bases. TRBV5-3 is assigned to the ORF class and has an uncertain function. This CDR3 contains 14 residues. Trimming at V came to 3 bases and at J to 4 bases, leaving 6 bases not matched to a gene. The CDR3 region has the DNA TGTGCCAGAAGCTGTGTGACAGGGACCACTGAAGCTTTCTTT. Its protein product is CARSCVTGTTEAFF.

The V and J genes are TRBV5-6 and TRBJ2-7; D is possibly TRBD2 (5 bases). Trimming stripped 2 bases from V and 6 bases from J, with 18 bases between. Germline CDR1 reads SGHDT; CDR2 reads YYEEEE. The CDR3 has 15 residues. In DNA form, the CDR3 reads TGTGCCAGCAGCTTCCGGGGATTGGGCCCTTTCGAGCAGTACTTC. It is translated as CASSFRGLGPFEQYF.

The V and J genes are TRBV6-2 or TRBV6-3 and TRBJ2-7; D call uncertain. Trimming removed 5 bases from V and 4 bases from J, with 15 bases in between. CDR3 size: 14 residues. Germline V lookup: CDR1 MNHEY, CDR2 SVGEGT. Here the CDR3 reads CASSKELGPYEQYF. For the CDR3, the DNA is TGTGCCAGCAGTAAAGAACTCGGTCCGTACGAGCAGTACTTC.

The CDR3 bases are TGTGCCACCAGGACCCCGGGGGGACCTAAGGATGAGCAGTTCTTC. Its translation: CATRTPGGPKDEQFF. The rearrangement uses TRBV15 and TRBJ2-1, with TRBD2 identical over 7 bases. Germline-derived CDR1 and CDR2 are LNHNV and YYDKDF (reference sequence). The V and J ends lost 6 bases and 8 bases, in that order; junction bases with no gene match: 13. This CDR3 region has 15 residues.

With respect to this clone: Different DNA sequences within this sample yield the same CDR3. The V and J genes are TRBV7-2 and TRBJ2-5, with D possibly matching TRBD1 (5 bases). This CDR3 has 13 residues. CDR1 is SGHTA and CDR2 is FQGNSA in the germline V gene. V was cut by 3 bases and J by 4 bases, with 9 bases left in between. The CDR3: CASSFGRVETQYF. The CDR3 DNA reads as TGTGCCAGCAGCTTCGGCAGGGTAGAGACCCAGTACTTC.

The J gene is TRBJ1-3, the V gene TRBV12-3 or TRBV12-4; D gene ambiguous. The CDR3 length is 12 residues. V was shortened by 3 bases and J by 4 bases, with 4 bases between the two germline ends. CDR3 sequence: CASSFSGNTIYF. The CDR3 DNA reads as TGTGCCAGCAGTTTTTCAGGAAACACCATATATTTT.

V gene TRBV19 combines with J gene TRBJ1-5, with D uncertain. This CDR3 comprises 12 residues. The germline V gene encodes CDR1 LNHDA and CDR2 SQIVND (reference sequence). Trimming took off 0 bases at V and 15 bases at J, with 12 bases between the two ends. This CDR3 reads CASSIDPRSRHF. The CDR3 region has the DNA TGTGCCAGTAGTATAGACCCCCGAAGTAGGCATTTT.

This chain connects TRBV6-5 to TRBJ1-1, with a tentative D call TRBD1 (5 bases). V shed 2 bases and J shed 4 bases, with 11 bases lying between them. Germline values: CDR1 MNHEY, CDR2 SVGAGI. CDR3 size: 14 residues. CDR3 in amino acids: CASSYLTGSTEAFF. CDR3 nucleotide sequence: TGTGCCAGCAGTTACCTAACAGGATCCACTGAAGCTTTCTTT.

The V and J genes are TRBV28 and TRBJ2-7; TRBD1 aligns across 11 bases. Germline lookup yields CDR1 MDHEN and CDR2 SYDVKM. J was trimmed by 6 bases and V by 5 bases; bases with no gene match: 12. The CDR3 has 16 amino acids. This chain's CDR3 is CASSPSGTGGFREQYF. CDR3 in DNA: TGTGCCAGCAGTCCTTCCGGGACAGGGGGATTCCGCGAGCAGTACTTC.

The chain couples TRBV6-5 to TRBJ2-1; D might be TRBD1 (5 bases). Germline CDR1 and CDR2: MNHEY and SVGAGI. V shed 5 bases and J shed 2 bases, with 13 bases lying between them. The CDR3 spans 15 residues. The CDR3 reads CASSPTGTAYNEQFF. The CDR3 region has the DNA TGTGCCAGCAGTCCCACAGGAACAGCCTACAATGAGCAGTTCTTC.

The chain combines TRBV7-8 with TRBJ1-5; 9 bases are a match to TRBD1. The V gene end was trimmed by 5 bases and the J gene end by 9 bases; junction bases not matched to a gene: 11. Germline CDR1 SGHVS, CDR2 FQNEAQ. This CDR3 is 15 amino acids long. CDR3 region: CASSPKRTGERPQHF. The DNA for the CDR3 is TGTGCCAGCAGCCCTAAACGGACAGGGGAAAGGCCCCAGCATTTT.

The genes are TRBV27 and TRBJ1-5; 7 positions match TRBD1. This CDR3 region has 17 residues. V shed 4 bases, J shed 2 bases, and the junction held 11 bases outside the gene matches. Germline V lookup: CDR1 MNHEY, CDR2 SMNVEV (reference sequence). The CDR3 sequence: CASSSTNSQGGNQPQHF. The CDR3 coding sequence is TGTGCCAGCAGTTCTACCAACTCCCAGGGGGGCAATCAGCCCCAGCATTTT.

The V gene is TRBV24-1, the J gene TRBJ1-2; 8 nucleotides agree with TRBD1. CDR3 size: 15 residues. The junction had 7 bases not matched to a gene; V was cut back by 2 bases and J by 6 bases. Germline V lookup: CDR1 KGHDR, CDR2 SFDVKD. The CDR3 loop is CATSDSTGALNGYTF. The CDR3 DNA sequence: TGTGCCACCAGTGATTCGACAGGGGCGCTCAATGGCTACACCTTC.